The present entry profiles one TCR beta chain with its context. The observed sequence ends 3 residues before the CDR3 terminus, with the missing tail filled in from the germline J gene. These data come from a study of Tregs in tolerant kidney transplant recipients. V lost 0 bases, J lost 0 bases, and 9 bases lay in between. The CDR3 runs to 15 residues. CDR1 and CDR2 (germline): SGHRS, YFSETQ. The assay was immunoSEQ multiplex PCR, and TCRdb's table has in-frame clones only and misses some. The sample's table shows approximately 11,000 clones. Mixed chimerism was transient after nonmyeloablative marrow transplants from related graft donors.

The rearrangement links TRBV5-1 to TRBJ1-1, with D unresolved. The TCR sequence derives from a human patient who received a combined kidney and bone marrow transplant. Some T cells may possibly be graft donor cells. This sample comprised CD8+ T cells from blood (PBMCs), obtained 24 months after the transplant. The part of the CDR3 DNA that was read is TGCGCCAGCAGCTTGGGTTTGGGCATGAACACTGAA. Its protein product is CASSLGLGMNTE. The CDR3 in its entirety is CASSLGLGMNTEAFF.